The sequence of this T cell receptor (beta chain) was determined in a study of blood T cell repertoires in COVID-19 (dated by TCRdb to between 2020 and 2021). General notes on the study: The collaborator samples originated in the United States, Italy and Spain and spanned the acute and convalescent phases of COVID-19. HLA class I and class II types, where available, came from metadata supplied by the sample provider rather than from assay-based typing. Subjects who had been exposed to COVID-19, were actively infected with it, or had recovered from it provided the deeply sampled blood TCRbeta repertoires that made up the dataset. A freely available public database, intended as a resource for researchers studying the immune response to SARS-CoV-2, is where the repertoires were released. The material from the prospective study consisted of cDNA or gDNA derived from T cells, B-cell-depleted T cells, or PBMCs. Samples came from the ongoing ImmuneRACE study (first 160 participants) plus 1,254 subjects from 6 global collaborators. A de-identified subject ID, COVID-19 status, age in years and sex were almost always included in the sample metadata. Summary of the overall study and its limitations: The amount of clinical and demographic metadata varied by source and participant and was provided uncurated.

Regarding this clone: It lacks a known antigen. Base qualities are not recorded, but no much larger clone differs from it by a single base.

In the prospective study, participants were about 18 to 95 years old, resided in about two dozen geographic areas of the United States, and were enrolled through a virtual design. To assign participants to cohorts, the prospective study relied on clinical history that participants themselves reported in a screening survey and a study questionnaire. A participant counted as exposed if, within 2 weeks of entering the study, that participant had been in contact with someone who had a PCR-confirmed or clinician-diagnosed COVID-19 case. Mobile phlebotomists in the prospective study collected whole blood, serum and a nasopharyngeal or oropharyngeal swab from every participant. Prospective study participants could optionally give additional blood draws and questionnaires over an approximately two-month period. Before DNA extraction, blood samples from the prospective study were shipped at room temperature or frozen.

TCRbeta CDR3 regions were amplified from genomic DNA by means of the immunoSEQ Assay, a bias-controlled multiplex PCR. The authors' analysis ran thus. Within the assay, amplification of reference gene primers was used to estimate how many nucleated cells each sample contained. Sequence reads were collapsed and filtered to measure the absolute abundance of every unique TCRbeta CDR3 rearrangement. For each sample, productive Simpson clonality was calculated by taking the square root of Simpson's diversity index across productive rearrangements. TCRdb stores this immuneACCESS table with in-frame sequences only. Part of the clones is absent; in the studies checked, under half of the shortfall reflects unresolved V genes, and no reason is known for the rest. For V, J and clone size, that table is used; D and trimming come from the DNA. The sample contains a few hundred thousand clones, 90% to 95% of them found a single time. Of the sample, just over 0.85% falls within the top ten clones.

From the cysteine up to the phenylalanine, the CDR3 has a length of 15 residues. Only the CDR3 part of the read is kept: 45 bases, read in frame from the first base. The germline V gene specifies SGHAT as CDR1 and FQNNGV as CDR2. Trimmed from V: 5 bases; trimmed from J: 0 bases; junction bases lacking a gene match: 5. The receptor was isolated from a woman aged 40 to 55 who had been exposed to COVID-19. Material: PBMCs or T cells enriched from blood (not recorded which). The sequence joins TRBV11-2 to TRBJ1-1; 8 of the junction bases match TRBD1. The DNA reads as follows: TGTGCCAGCAGCCCGCGGACAGGGCTGAACACTGAAGCTTTCTTT. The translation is CASSPRTGLNTEAFF.